The subject of this entry is one T cell receptor beta chain. The data were taken from a study of blood T cell repertoires in COVID-19. Produced via immunoSEQ multiplex PCR; TCRdb's table is partial and in-frame only. The profile shows 59,000 or so clones, roughly 90% of them singletons. CDR3 length: 16 amino acids. V lost 1 base and J 2 bases, leaving 12 bases between the germline ends. CDR1 and CDR2 (germline): SGHDT, YYEEEE. This TCR was sampled from a human donor in a cohort sampled during active COVID-19. The gene calls are TRBV5-6 and TRBJ2-2; no firm D call. Specimen: peripheral blood. The CDR3 DNA reads as TGTGCCAGCAGCTTGTTCGGAGACGAAAACACCGGGGAGCTGTTTTTT. Translating it yields CASSLFGDENTGELFF.